This T cell receptor (beta chain) was obtained from a study of T cells in Graves' hyperthyroidism and ophthalmopathy. This clonotype was detected a few times. The CDR3 regions of TCR beta were amplified from RNA transcripts. When the TCR CDR3 underwent first-round RT-PCR, the HTBI primer set was used. A single record per CDR3 protein comes from TCRdb applying MiXCR to the multiplex PCR reads. The table includes roughly 740,000 distinct CDR3 sequences, roughly 17% detected once. This CDR3 is 12 amino acids long. Germline CDR1 reads KGHDR; CDR2 reads SFDVKD. The V and J ends lost 1 base and 5 bases respectively, with 5 bases between them.

The receptor's source is a man aged 18 to 30 with Graves' hyperthyroidism. The chain has TRBV24-1 and TRBJ2-7; D ambiguous. Sequenced sample: blood. CDR3 bases: TGTGCCACCAGTGATTTCCGGAACGAGCAGTACTTC. It translates to CATSDFRNEQYF.